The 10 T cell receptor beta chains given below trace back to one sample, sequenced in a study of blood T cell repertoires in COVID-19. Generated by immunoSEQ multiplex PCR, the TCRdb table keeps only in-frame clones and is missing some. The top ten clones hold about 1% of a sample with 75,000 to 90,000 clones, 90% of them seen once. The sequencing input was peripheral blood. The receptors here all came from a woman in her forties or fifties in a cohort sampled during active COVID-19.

CDR3 amino acids: CSVAATNEKLFF. CDR3 coding DNA: TGCAGCGTTGCGGCAACTAATGAAAAACTGTTTTTT. The chain is built from TRBV29-1 and TRBJ1-4; D remains ambiguous. The length of the CDR3 is 12 residues. Germline-derived CDR1 and CDR2 are SQVTM and ANQGSEA. V was trimmed by 4 bases and J by 0 bases, leaving 3 bases between them.

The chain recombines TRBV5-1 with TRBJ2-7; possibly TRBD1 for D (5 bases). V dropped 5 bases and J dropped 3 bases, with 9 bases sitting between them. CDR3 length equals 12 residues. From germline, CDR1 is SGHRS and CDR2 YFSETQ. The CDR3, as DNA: TGCGCCAGCAGTATGGACAACTACGAGCAGTACTTC. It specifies CASSMDNYEQYF.

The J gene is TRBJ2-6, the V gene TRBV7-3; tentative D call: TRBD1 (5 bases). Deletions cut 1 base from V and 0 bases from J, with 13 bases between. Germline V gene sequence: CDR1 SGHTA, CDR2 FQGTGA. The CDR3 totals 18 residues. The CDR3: CASSLRAGLLSGANVLTF. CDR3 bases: TGTGCCAGCAGCTTAAGGGCAGGGCTCCTCTCTGGGGCCAACGTCCTGACTTTC.

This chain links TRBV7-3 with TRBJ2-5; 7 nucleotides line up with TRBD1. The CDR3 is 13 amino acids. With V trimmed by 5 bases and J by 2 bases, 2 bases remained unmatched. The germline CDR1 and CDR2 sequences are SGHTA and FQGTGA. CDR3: CASSTQGQETQYF. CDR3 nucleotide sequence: TGTGCCAGCAGCACACAGGGGCAAGAGACCCAGTACTTC.

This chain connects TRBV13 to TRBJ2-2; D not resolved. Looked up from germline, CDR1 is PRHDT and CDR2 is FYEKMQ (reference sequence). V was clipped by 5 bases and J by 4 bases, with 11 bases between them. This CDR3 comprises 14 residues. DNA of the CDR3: TGTGCCAGCAGCCGTAGGCGGCCCACCGGGGAGCTGTTTTTT. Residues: CASSRRRPTGELFF.

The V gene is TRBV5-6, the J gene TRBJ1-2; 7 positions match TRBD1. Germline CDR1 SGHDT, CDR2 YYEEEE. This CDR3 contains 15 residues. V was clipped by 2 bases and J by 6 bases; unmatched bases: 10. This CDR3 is CASSFIGDREDGYTF. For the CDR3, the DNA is TGTGCCAGCAGCTTTATTGGCGACAGGGAAGATGGCTACACCTTC.

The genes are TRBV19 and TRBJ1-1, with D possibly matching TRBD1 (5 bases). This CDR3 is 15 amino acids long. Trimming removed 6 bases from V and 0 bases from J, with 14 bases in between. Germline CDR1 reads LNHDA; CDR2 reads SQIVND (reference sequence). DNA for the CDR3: TGTGCCAGTAGCGAGACCAACAGGATGAACACTGAAGCTTTCTTT. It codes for CASSETNRMNTEAFF. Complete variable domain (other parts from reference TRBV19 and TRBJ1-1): DGGITQSPKYLFRKEGQNVTLSCEQNLNHDAMYWYRQDPGQGLRLIYYSQIVNDFQKGDIAEGYSVSREKKESFPLTVTSAQKNPTAFYLCASSETNRMNTEAFFGQGTRLTVV.

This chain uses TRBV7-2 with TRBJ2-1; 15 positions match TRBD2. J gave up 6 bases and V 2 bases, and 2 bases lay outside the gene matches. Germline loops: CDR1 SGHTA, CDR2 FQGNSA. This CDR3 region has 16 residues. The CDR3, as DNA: TGTGCCAGCAGCTTAAGGACTAGCGGGAGGGCCAATGAGCAGTTCTTC. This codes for CASSLRTSGRANEQFF.

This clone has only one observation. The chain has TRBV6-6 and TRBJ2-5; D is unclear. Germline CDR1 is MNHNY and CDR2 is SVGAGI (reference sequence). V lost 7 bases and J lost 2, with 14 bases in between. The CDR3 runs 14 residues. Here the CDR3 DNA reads TGTGCCAGCACTAATGGGCTAACACAAGAGACCCAGTACTTC. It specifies CASTNGLTQETQYF.

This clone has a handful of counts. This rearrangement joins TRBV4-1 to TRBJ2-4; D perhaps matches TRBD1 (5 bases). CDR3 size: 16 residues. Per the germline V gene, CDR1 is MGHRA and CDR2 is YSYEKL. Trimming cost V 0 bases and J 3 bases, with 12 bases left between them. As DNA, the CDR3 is TGCGCCAGCAGCCAAGAGCGAGGCAGGGACAAAAACATTCAGTACTTC. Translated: CASSQERGRDKNIQYF.